The 6 T cell receptor beta chains below were found in one sample sequenced in a study of identifying expanded T cells in peripheral blood (dated by TCRdb to about 2019). The library was obtained by the immunoSEQ multiplex PCR assay. TCRdb holds this immuneACCESS table with in-frame rearrangements only. Some clones are missing; in checked studies, unresolved V genes explain under half, and the rest has no known cause. The sample includes about 82,000 clones, with about 90% observed a single time. The ten largest clones add up to 7.3% of the sample. The specimen sequenced was blood. The receptors come from a person aged 18 to 69 in good health.

In this sample, this clone turned up once. The rearrangement joins TRBV11-2 to TRBJ2-4; the D is unclear. This CDR3 comprises 18 residues. Trimming cost V 2 bases and J 0 bases, with 17 bases left between them. Germline CDR1 and CDR2: SGHAT and FQNNGV. The CDR3 DNA follows: TGTGCCAGCAGCTTAAGTTGGGTCCCGGATCTAGCCAAAAACATTCAGTACTTC. The encoded protein is CASSLSWVPDLAKNIQYF. The full variable domain, rest sourced from reference TRBV11-2 and TRBJ2-4, is EAGVAQSPRYKIIEKRQSVAFWCNPISGHATLYWYQQILGQGPKLLIQFQNNGVVDDSQLPKDRFSAERLKGVDSTLKIQPAKLEDSAVYLCASSLSWVPDLAKNIQYFGAGTRLSVL.

This chain uses TRBV19 with TRBJ2-7; D is unresolved. V gave up 10 bases and J gave up 0 bases, with 16 bases separating them. Looked up from germline, CDR1 is LNHDA and CDR2 is SQIVND (reference sequence). The CDR3 is 14 amino acids. The CDR3 loop is CATSTRLHSYEQYF. In DNA, the CDR3 is TGTGCCACCTCAACCCGGCTGCACTCCTACGAGCAGTACTTC.

This clone has just one count. The chain employs TRBV27 and TRBJ1-1; D uncertain. The CDR3 is 13 residues long. The germline gives CDR1 MNHEY, CDR2 SMNVEV (reference sequence). V was cut by 3 bases and J by 2 bases, with 7 bases left in between. CDR3 protein: CASSLVLNTEAFF. As DNA, the CDR3 is TGTGCCAGCAGTTTGGTACTTAACACTGAAGCTTTCTTT.

The chain recombines TRBV6-1 with TRBJ1-1; 9 positions match TRBD1. The CDR3 runs to 20 residues. Trimming took 4 bases from V and 0 from J; bases not matched to a gene: 18. The V gene's germline CDR1 is MNHNS and CDR2 SASEGT. CDR3 DNA sequence: TGTGCCAGCAGTGCAGGGGACAGGGAGCGCCTTGGACATATGAACACTGAAGCTTTCTTT. The encoded protein is CASSAGDRERLGHMNTEAFF.

The chain links TRBV10-3 to TRBJ2-6; 11 nucleotides match TRBD1. V dropped 5 bases and J dropped 1; count of bases not matched to a gene: 7. Germline CDR1 ENHRY, CDR2 SYGVKD. The CDR3 length is 18 residues. This CDR3 is CAISTGTGGLSGANVLTF. DNA of the CDR3: TGTGCCATCAGTACCGGGACAGGGGGTCTGTCTGGGGCCAACGTCCTGACTTTC.

The table lists this clone with a count of one. CDR3 coding DNA: TGCGCCAGCAGCCTGGGCCTTAAGGCGGCGAACACCGGGGAGCTGTTTTTT. It encodes CASSLGLKAANTGELFF. The gene calls are TRBV5-1 and TRBJ2-2; D uncertain. V lost 4 bases to trimming and J lost 0 bases, with 16 bases between them. The CDR3 loop spans 17 amino acids. The germline gives CDR1 SGHRS, CDR2 YFSETQ.